This T cell receptor (beta chain) derives from a study of T-cell reconstitution after alpha-beta-depleted transplantation in children. Findings of the study overall: T-cell numbers and diversity, one year after transplant, stemmed largely from T cells that were newly produced. Several hundred rapidly expanded clones from non-depleted graft cells reportedly supplied alpha-beta T cells about two months post-transplant. Where some patients showed high TCRbeta diversity at day 60, it came from recipient T cells and thymic progenitors that had survived.

Note on this clonotype: The antigen remains undetermined.

The TCRbeta library was prepared with unique molecular identifiers. TCRdb ran MiXCR on the PCR reads and lists one entry per CDR3 protein. Here the sample spans about 310,000 distinct CDR3 sequences, around 25% being singletons. The sequences come from PBMCs, mostly from graft donor cells, collected 180 days after TCRalphabeta/CD19-depleted stem cell transplant. The sequence was collected from a male patient younger than 18 who had a stem cell transplant for acute lymphoblastic leukemia, so the T cells may come from the graft donor.

The CDR3 nucleotides read TGTGCCAGCAGCCGATCAACCCTACGGGGGGAGGAGACCCAGTACTTC. This sequence encodes CASSRSTLRGEETQYF. The chain recombines TRBV3-1 with TRBJ2-5; 7 bases map to TRBD2. After removal of 4 bases from V and 5 bases from J, the junction contained 13 bases not matched to a gene. From germline, CDR1 is LGHDT and CDR2 YNNKEL (reference sequence). The CDR3 totals 16 residues.